These 22 T cell receptor beta chains were sequenced from one sample in a study of vaccination and CD4 T cells after COVID-19 (dated by TCRdb to the early 2020s). The library was built by means of PCR. Instrument used: Illumina iSeq 100. DNA from cultured CD4+ T cells underwent TCR sequencing with the Oncomine TCR Beta short-read assay at the Johns Hopkins FTIC core. Using fastp at Q25 and MiXCR, TCRdb reprocessed the public reads and kept productive beta chains. When rows share a CDR3 protein, they turn into one entry using the most common DNA and genes. This sample has over 10,000 distinct CDR3 sequences in its table, and around three fifths of those were observed once. The leading ten clones occupy roughly 22% of the sample. Antigens for these TCRs are unknown. The treatment or condition label, as the study defines it: roughly nine-day PBMC culture with coronavirus spike peptide pools or control peptides (ViraFEST assay).

The sample comprised CD4+ T cells from blood, cultured in vitro. These receptor sequences come from a human donor who had recovered from COVID-19.

This clonotype counts as hyperexpanded. This rearrangement joins TRBV20-1 to TRBJ1-2, with D unclear. V lost 6 bases and J 8 bases, leaving 16 bases between the germline ends. Germline loops: CDR1 DFQATT, CDR2 SNEGSKA (reference sequence). CDR3 length equals 12 residues. The CDR3 region is CSAWTGFGGYTF. Written as DNA, the CDR3 is TGCAGTGCGTGGACGGGGTTCGGCGGCTACACCTTC.

This clonotype came up a few times. The gene calls are TRBV10-2 and TRBJ2-5; 8 bases fit TRBD2. Germline V gives CDR1 WSHSY, CDR2 SAAADI. The trim removed 1 base at V and 2 bases at J, leaving 6 bases unmatched. The CDR3 sequence is 16 residues long. CDR3 bases: TGCGCCAGCAGTGAGTTGTCACTAGCGGAACAAGAGACCCAGTACTTC. This codes for CASSELSLAEQETQYF.

The chain carries TRBV6-1 and TRBJ2-7; D call uncertain. The CDR3 runs to 11 residues. CDR1 MNHNS and CDR2 SASEGT come from the germline V gene. Trimming took 6 bases from V and 7 from J, leaving 10 bases between them. The CDR3: CASRSILEQYF. The CDR3, as DNA: TGTGCCAGCAGAAGCATACTAGAGCAGTACTTC.

The chain carries TRBV6-1 and TRBJ2-4; D gene unclear. Trimming stripped 8 bases from V and 8 bases from J, with 7 bases between. Germline V gives CDR1 MNHNS, CDR2 SASEGT. The CDR3 contains 10 residues. The CDR3 DNA sequence: TGTGCCAGCGGCCGGGACATTCAGTACTTC. As protein: CASGRDIQYF.

J is TRBJ1-1 and V is TRBV7-8; D ambiguous. V lost 6 bases and J 4 bases, leaving 12 bases between the germline ends. CDR1 is SGHVS, CDR2 FQNEAQ, per germline. The CDR3 consists of 13 residues. In nucleotides, the CDR3 is TGTGCCAGCAGTCCTAGGGTCTTCACTGAAGCTTTCTTT. Translating it yields CASSPRVFTEAFF.

The rearrangement joins TRBV2 to TRBJ1-2; D is undetermined. The CDR3 consists of 10 residues. V was trimmed by 9 bases and J by 8 bases, leaving 10 bases between them. Per the germline V gene, CDR1 is SNHLY and CDR2 is FYNNEI. CDR3 loop: CASQGYGYTF. DNA for the CDR3: TGTGCCAGTCAAGGATACGGCTACACCTTC.

The chain is built from TRBV5-5 and TRBJ2-3; no reliable D call. V gave up 2 bases and J gave up 0 bases, with 4 bases separating them. Germline CDR1 and CDR2: SGHKS and YYEKEE (reference sequence). CDR3 length: 13 amino acids. The CDR3 DNA reads as TGTGCCAGCAGCTTAAGGAGCACAGATACGCAGTATTTT. As protein: CASSLRSTDTQYF.

In this sample, this clonotype turned up a few times. CDR3: CAWSRRGDQLDYTF. In DNA form, the CDR3 reads TGTGCCTGGAGCCGCCGAGGAGACCAGTTGGACTACACCTTC. V usage is TRBV30 and J usage is TRBJ1-2; D remains ambiguous. In germline, CDR1 is GTSNPN, CDR2 SVGIG (reference sequence). The length of the CDR3 is 14 residues. V was clipped by 3 bases and J by 10 bases, with 21 bases between them.

The gene calls are TRBV7-2 and TRBJ1-3, with D possibly TRBD1 on 6 matching bases. Per the germline V gene, CDR1 is SGHTA and CDR2 is FQGNSA. The CDR3 totals 15 residues. Trimming took 5 bases from V and 0 from J, leaving 11 bases between them. The DNA of the CDR3 is TGTGCCAGCAGCCGACAGGCTATCTCTGGAAACACCATATATTTT. It specifies CASSRQAISGNTIYF.

The rearrangement links TRBV5-6 to TRBJ2-2; a weak D match, TRBD2 (6 bases). The CDR3 is 15 amino acids. V lost 1 base and J 4 bases, leaving 11 bases between the germline ends. The germline gives CDR1 SGHDT, CDR2 YYEEEE. The CDR3 loop is CASSLQDYPTGELFF. In DNA, the CDR3 is TGTGCCAGCAGCTTGCAGGACTACCCCACCGGGGAGCTGTTTTTT.

The chain has TRBV9 and TRBJ1-3, with D possibly matching TRBD1 (5 bases). The germline gives CDR1 SGDLS, CDR2 YYNGEE. Trimming shortened V by 3 bases and J by 2 bases, and 12 bases separated the two germline ends. The CDR3 sequence is 15 residues long. The CDR3 loop reads CASSDPTVPGNTIYF. CDR3 nucleotides: TGTGCCAGCAGCGACCCGACAGTGCCTGGAAACACCATATATTTT.

V gene TRBV6-1 combines with J gene TRBJ2-3; 10 nucleotides agree with TRBD2. CDR3 length: 16 residues. V shed 2 bases and J 4 bases; nucleotides not matched to a gene: 6. Germline V gene sequence: CDR1 MNHNS, CDR2 SASEGT. CDR3 amino acids: CASSERASGSADTQYF. The CDR3 DNA follows: TGTGCCAGCAGTGAACGGGCTAGCGGGAGCGCAGATACGCAGTATTTT.

The V call is TRBV30, the J call TRBJ1-2, with D perhaps TRBD1 (6 bases). Germline CDR1 GTSNPN, CDR2 SVGIG (reference sequence). V was clipped by 3 bases and J by 6 bases, with 14 bases between them. The CDR3 spans 13 residues. The CDR3 reads CAWSGWGADGYTF. CDR3 nucleotides: TGTGCCTGGAGCGGCTGGGGGGCGGATGGCTACACCTTC.

J is TRBJ1-1 and V is TRBV2; D may be TRBD1 (6 bases). V dropped 7 bases and J dropped 3 bases, with 15 bases sitting between them. The CDR3 covers 14 residues. Germline CDR1 reads SNHLY; CDR2 reads FYNNEI. The CDR3 DNA reads TGTGCCAGCACAGCCGGGACAAAGGACACTGAAGCTTTCTTT. Translating gives CASTAGTKDTEAFF.

This clonotype was recorded once. This chain links TRBV29-1 with TRBJ1-1, with D perhaps TRBD1 (6 bases). The CDR3 length is 13 residues. The germline V gene has CDR1 SQVTM and CDR2 ANQGSEA. Trimming took 5 bases from V and 0 from J, leaving 10 bases between them. DNA for the CDR3: TGCAGCGTTACAACAGGGTTGAACACTGAAGCTTTCTTT. Translation: CSVTTGLNTEAFF.

The J gene is TRBJ1-4, the V gene TRBV27; no clear D. V lost 6 bases and J lost 5, with 10 bases in between. This CDR3 has 13 amino acids. Germline CDR1 MNHEY, CDR2 SMNVEV (reference sequence). The CDR3 DNA reads TGTGCCAGCAGCTACAGAAGAAATGAAAAACTGTTTTTT. It yields the protein CASSYRRNEKLFF. The whole variable domain, filled in from reference TRBV27 and TRBJ1-4, reads EAQVTQNPRYLITVTGKKLTVTCSQNMNHEYMSWYRQDPGLGLRQIYYSMNVEVTDKGDVPEGYKVSRKEKRNFPLILESPSPNQTSLYFCASSYRRNEKLFFGSGTQLSVL.

Here the CDR3 DNA reads TGCAGTGCTAGAGGACAGGGGGCTTGGGCAGATACGCAGTATTTT. This encodes CSARGQGAWADTQYF. The rearrangement joins TRBV20-1 to TRBJ2-3; 10 bases fit TRBD1. Germline CDR1 and CDR2: DFQATT and SNEGSKA (reference sequence). The CDR3 loop spans 15 amino acids. V gave up 1 base and J gave up 4 bases; unmatched junction bases: 5.

The V gene is TRBV6-1, the J gene TRBJ2-2, with TRBD2 matching 7 bases. The CDR3 has 17 amino acids. Germline lookup yields CDR1 MNHNS and CDR2 SASEGT. Germline trimming cut 7 bases from V and 3 bases from J; bases unmatched to any gene: 14. The chain's CDR3 is CASTPLGGRADTGELFF. The CDR3 DNA reads as TGTGCCAGCACCCCCCTGGGTGGGAGGGCGGACACCGGGGAGCTGTTTTTT.

V usage is TRBV24-1 and J usage is TRBJ2-3, with 9 bases identical to TRBD2. Germline CDR1 is KGHDR and CDR2 is SFDVKD. V was clipped by 5 bases and J by 5 bases; unmatched bases: 7. The CDR3 is 15 residues long. CDR3: CATSGGRLAVDTQYF. CDR3 in DNA: TGTGCCACCAGTGGGGGACGACTAGCGGTAGATACGCAGTATTTT.

The CDR3 nucleotides are TGTGCCAGCAGTGCCCAACAGGGGGCGGTCTACGAGCAGTACTTC. Amino acids: CASSAQQGAVYEQYF. The rearrangement uses TRBV28 and TRBJ2-7; 9 nucleotides align to TRBD1. V lost 5 bases to trimming and J lost 3 bases; unmatched junction nucleotides: 8. The length of the CDR3 is 15 residues. The V gene's germline CDR1 is MDHEN and CDR2 SYDVKM.

The V gene is TRBV30, the J gene TRBJ2-2, with D perhaps matching TRBD1 (5 bases). Trimming stripped 2 bases from V and 3 bases from J, with 7 bases between. The CDR3 spans 13 residues. The germline CDR1 and CDR2 sequences are GTSNPN and SVGIG (reference sequence). The CDR3 reads CAWSRQYTGELFF. The CDR3 nucleotides are TGTGCCTGGAGTAGACAGTACACCGGGGAGCTGTTTTTT.

The chain carries TRBV15 and TRBJ2-3; D gene unclear. The CDR3 is 16 amino acids. The germline V and J ends were trimmed by 0 bases and 2 bases, with 12 bases remaining between them. Germline V gene sequence: CDR1 LNHNV, CDR2 YYDKDF (reference sequence). CDR3 bases: TGTGCCACCAGCAGAGAGGGCTCAAGCTACACAGATACGCAGTATTTT. This translates into CATSREGSSYTDTQYF.